Listed below are T cell receptor beta chains from one sample, sequenced in a study of Ad26.COV2.S vaccination and SARS-CoV-2 variants. TCRdb keeps only in-frame clones here, not all; method: immunoSEQ multiplex PCR. The sample records 440,000 or so clones, about 88% being singletons. The specimen comprised peripheral blood, sampled in a trial of Ad26.COV2.S vaccine versus placebo. These TCRs come from a person between 18 and 60 years old who received the Ad26.COV2.S COVID-19 vaccine or a placebo. The CDR3 runs from the conserved cysteine through the conserved F or W. Each record gives: CDR3 DNA, CDR3 protein, J gene, D gene, clone size, V gene. A D gene is named only where the DNA matches it firmly. Only some rows state a clone size, as once, few, many or a class for expanded clones.

DNA: TGTGCCAGTAGTATGCTGGTGTTCAATGAGCAGTTCTTC
CDR3: CASSMLVFNEQFF
J: TRBJ2-1
D: NA
size: NA
V: TRBV19

DNA: TGTGCCAGCAGCGGCCCCCCGGGGAGCTCCGAGCAGTACTTC
CDR3: CASSGPPGSSEQYF
J: TRBJ2-7
D: NA
size: NA
V: TRBV28

DNA: TGTGCCAGCAGTATTAATCCCTTCTCTGGAAACACCATATATTTT
CDR3: CASSINPFSGNTIYF
J: TRBJ1-3
D: NA
size: NA
V: TRBV5-6

DNA: TGTGCCAGCAGCGTCGGGACTAGCTCATTAGGAGATACGCAGTATTTT
CDR3: CASSVGTSSLGDTQYF
J: TRBJ2-3
D: TRBD2
size: NA
V: TRBV7-9

DNA: TGTGCCATCAGTCCGACAGGGGGCACTGAAGCTTTCTTT
CDR3: CAISPTGGTEAFF
J: TRBJ1-1
D: TRBD1
size: NA
V: TRBV10-3

DNA: TGTGCCAGCAGTTTATCAGGAGGGGAGGGCTACACCTTC
CDR3: CASSLSGGEGYTF
J: TRBJ1-2
D: NA
size: NA
V: TRBV27

DNA: TGTGCCAGCAGTTCGGGGACCGGTACCGGGGAGCTGTTTTTT
CDR3: CASSSGTGTGELFF
J: TRBJ2-2
D: NA
size: NA
V: TRBV28

DNA: TGTGCCAGCAGCCCACTGACAGATAACTATGGCTACACCTTC
CDR3: CASSPLTDNYGYTF
J: TRBJ1-2
D: NA
size: NA
V: TRBV6-5

DNA: TGTGCCAGCAGTTTTCTGCAGGGTGGGATAGACACCATATATTTT
CDR3: CASSFLQGGIDTIYF
J: TRBJ1-3
D: NA
size: NA
V: TRBV28

DNA: TGTGCCAGCAGCCTCGGCCTAGCGGGGAGCACAGATACGCAGTATTTT
CDR3: CASSLGLAGSTDTQYF
J: TRBJ2-3
D: TRBD2
size: NA
V: TRBV11-3

DNA: TGTGCCAGCAGTTCCGGAACTAGCACAGATACGCAGTATTTT
CDR3: CASSSGTSTDTQYF
J: TRBJ2-3
D: NA
size: NA
V: TRBV27

DNA: TGTGCCAGCAGGGGACTTAGGGACATTCAGTACTTC
CDR3: CASRGLRDIQYF
J: TRBJ2-4
D: NA
size: NA
V: TRBV7-2

DNA: TGTGCCAGCAGTTTGTTGGCAACAACATCCCCTCTAGCCAAAAACATTCAGTACTTC
CDR3: CASSLLATTSPLAKNIQYF
J: TRBJ2-4
D: NA
size: NA
V: TRBV28

DNA: TGTGCCAGCAGGACTAGCGGGAGCACCGGGGAGCTGTTTTTT
CDR3: CASRTSGSTGELFF
J: TRBJ2-2
D: TRBD2
size: few
V: TRBV14

DNA: TGTGCCAGCAGCTTCAGGGGGAACACTGAAGCTTTCTTT
CDR3: CASSFRGNTEAFF
J: TRBJ1-1
D: NA
size: NA
V: TRBV5-4

DNA: TGTGCCAGCAGCGGTTGGAATAGGAACACTGAAGCTTTCTTT
CDR3: CASSGWNRNTEAFF
J: TRBJ1-1
D: NA
size: NA
V: TRBV5-4

DNA: TGTGCCAGCTCCTACGTGGGATTTGGGCAGTTCTTC
CDR3: CASSYVGFGQFF
J: TRBJ2-1
D: NA
size: NA
V: TRBV3-1/TRBV3-2

DNA: TGTGCCAGCAGTTACTCGATCCCGAGGGGCAGGTACGAGCAGTACTTC
CDR3: CASSYSIPRGRYEQYF
J: TRBJ2-7
D: NA
size: NA
V: TRBV6-5

DNA: TGTGCCAGCGGTCGTGGGGGTGACACTGAAGCTTTCTTT
CDR3: CASGRGGDTEAFF
J: TRBJ1-1
D: NA
size: once
V: TRBV3-1/TRBV3-2

DNA: TGTGCCAGCAGAGCCCATGTATTAGATACGCAGTATTTT
CDR3: CASRAHVLDTQYF
J: TRBJ2-3
D: NA
size: once
V: TRBV28

DNA: TGTGCCAGCAGCGCTATGGGTTCGAACCAAGAGACCCAGTACTTC
CDR3: CASSAMGSNQETQYF
J: TRBJ2-5
D: NA
size: NA
V: TRBV9

DNA: TGTGCCACCAGCTCCGGGACAACAGGCTACACCTTC
CDR3: CATSSGTTGYTF
J: TRBJ1-2
D: NA
size: NA
V: TRBV24-1

DNA: TGTGCCAGCAGCACATCGGGGGCGCCTAACTACAATGAGCAGTTCTTC
CDR3: CASSTSGAPNYNEQFF
J: TRBJ2-1
D: NA
size: NA
V: TRBV9

DNA: TGTGCCAGCTCCCGGGTGGGGGGCGGTGGCTACACCTTC
CDR3: CASSRVGGGGYTF
J: TRBJ1-2
D: NA
size: NA
V: TRBV2

DNA: TGTGCCAGCTCACAAACAGGGGTGAACACTGAAGCTTTCTTT
CDR3: CASSQTGVNTEAFF
J: TRBJ1-1
D: TRBD1
size: NA
V: TRBV18

DNA: TGTGCCAGCAGTTACGGCTATCCAAGATCTGGAAACACCATATATTTT
CDR3: CASSYGYPRSGNTIYF
J: TRBJ1-3
D: NA
size: NA
V: TRBV6-5

DNA: TGTGCCAGCAGCTTGCGGTTGGAGGGACGCACAGATACGCAGTATTTT
CDR3: CASSLRLEGRTDTQYF
J: TRBJ2-3
D: NA
size: NA
V: TRBV5-4

DNA: TGTGCCAGCACCACTGGGGCTAGCGGGATCCATGAGCAGTTCTTC
CDR3: CASTTGASGIHEQFF
J: TRBJ2-1
D: TRBD2
size: NA
V: TRBV7-8

DNA: TGTGCCAGCAGGACATTCCGGGACACTAGCAATCAGCCCCAGCATTTT
CDR3: CASRTFRDTSNQPQHF
J: TRBJ1-5
D: NA
size: NA
V: TRBV27

DNA: TGTGCCAGCAGCCCCGGGGACAGGGTCACTAATGAAAAACTGTTTTTT
CDR3: CASSPGDRVTNEKLFF
J: TRBJ1-4
D: TRBD1
size: NA
V: TRBV5-8

DNA: TGCGCCAGCAGCCCGGGGGCAGGGGTGGGCACAGATACGCAGTATTTT
CDR3: CASSPGAGVGTDTQYF
J: TRBJ2-3
D: NA
size: NA
V: TRBV5-1

DNA: TGTGCCAGCTCCCTGGAGACCTCCTATAATTCACCCCTCCACTTT
CDR3: CASSLETSYNSPLHF
J: TRBJ1-6
D: NA
size: NA
V: TRBV18

DNA: TGTGCCAGCAGGGGCCCTAGCACAGATACGCAGTATTTT
CDR3: CASRGPSTDTQYF
J: TRBJ2-3
D: NA
size: NA
V: TRBV28

DNA: TGTGCCAGCAGTGAGAGCCAGAGGGCTGGAAACACCATATATTTT
CDR3: CASSESQRAGNTIYF
J: TRBJ1-3
D: NA
size: NA
V: TRBV6-1

DNA: TGTGCCAGCAGCCGACAGGGCGATAATGAAAAACTGTTTTTT
CDR3: CASSRQGDNEKLFF
J: TRBJ1-4
D: TRBD1
size: once
V: TRBV7-9

DNA: TGTGCCAGCAGCCTAGGCAGTGTAAATACGCAGTATTTT
CDR3: CASSLGSVNTQYF
J: TRBJ2-3
D: NA
size: NA
V: TRBV11-3

DNA: TGCGCCAGCAGCCACCAACGGGACAGGGGTAACAATGAGCAGTTCTTC
CDR3: CASSHQRDRGNNEQFF
J: TRBJ2-1
D: TRBD1
size: NA
V: TRBV4-1

DNA: TGCGCCAGCAGCCCCCTAGGAGGAAACTACGAGCAGTACTTC
CDR3: CASSPLGGNYEQYF
J: TRBJ2-7
D: NA
size: NA
V: TRBV5-1

DNA: TGCGCCAGCAGTGCCCTACCCAGCGCCGGGGAGCTGTTTTTT
CDR3: CASSALPSAGELFF
J: TRBJ2-2
D: NA
size: NA
V: TRBV10-1

DNA: TGTGCCATCAGTAGGACAGGGGAGAACAATGAGCAGTTCTTC
CDR3: CAISRTGENNEQFF
J: TRBJ2-1
D: TRBD1
size: once
V: TRBV10-3

DNA: TGTGCCAGCAGCCCTGAAGGGCAGCTTTACTACGAGCAGTACTTC
CDR3: CASSPEGQLYYEQYF
J: TRBJ2-7
D: NA
size: NA
V: TRBV7-9

DNA: TGTGCCTGGAGTGCCCCGGGCCACGCTAATGAAAAACTGTTTTTT
CDR3: CAWSAPGHANEKLFF
J: TRBJ1-4
D: NA
size: once
V: TRBV30

DNA: TGTGCCAGCAGCCCATGGCACAGCCTCTCGAACTATGGCTACACCTTC
CDR3: CASSPWHSLSNYGYTF
J: TRBJ1-2
D: NA
size: NA
V: TRBV5-5

DNA: TGTGCCAGCAGCTTAGATCCAGGGAAGGGGTATGGCTACACCTTC
CDR3: CASSLDPGKGYGYTF
J: TRBJ1-2
D: NA
size: once
V: TRBV7-6

DNA: TGTGCCAGCAGTTACCGACAGGGCCATTCACCCCTCCACTTT
CDR3: CASSYRQGHSPLHF
J: TRBJ1-6
D: TRBD1
size: NA
V: TRBV6-5

DNA: TGTGCCAGCAGTGAAGCGCCAGGGTCGGCCTACGAGCAGTACTTC
CDR3: CASSEAPGSAYEQYF
J: TRBJ2-7
D: NA
size: NA
V: TRBV6-1

DNA: TGTGCCACCAGTGGGACTCCTTCGTACGAGCAGTACTTC
CDR3: CATSGTPSYEQYF
J: TRBJ2-7
D: NA
size: NA
V: TRBV24-1

DNA: TGCGCCAGCAGCTTGGAAGGCCATGAGCAGTTCTTC
CDR3: CASSLEGHEQFF
J: TRBJ2-1
D: NA
size: once
V: TRBV5-1

DNA: TGTGCCAGCAGTTTAGAACTAAGACGGACGTTTAATGAAAAACTGTTTTTT
CDR3: CASSLELRRTFNEKLFF
J: TRBJ1-4
D: NA
size: NA
V: TRBV28

DNA: TGTGCCAGCAGTAGGGACAGGGGTCGAGAGACCCAGTACTTC
CDR3: CASSRDRGRETQYF
J: TRBJ2-5
D: TRBD1
size: few
V: TRBV6-5

DNA: TGTGCCAGCAGCTTAGCCTCGGGGGCCCCCTACGAGCAGTACTTC
CDR3: CASSLASGAPYEQYF
J: TRBJ2-7
D: NA
size: once
V: TRBV7-2

DNA: TGTGCCAGCAGTTCCCCCTTAGGGTTGCGTCCAGATACGCAGTATTTT
CDR3: CASSSPLGLRPDTQYF
J: TRBJ2-3
D: NA
size: NA
V: TRBV28

DNA: TGTGCCGTCCAGCGACGGGGCGGGACCTCCTACGAGCAGTACTTC
CDR3: CAVQRRGGTSYEQYF
J: TRBJ2-7
D: NA
size: NA
V: TRBV27

DNA: TGCAGCGCCCTCCGCTTCGGACTAGCGGGAGACTACGAGCAGTACTTC
CDR3: CSALRFGLAGDYEQYF
J: TRBJ2-7
D: TRBD2
size: once
V: TRBV29-1

DNA: TGCGCCAGCAGCTTGGTTCTCGTGAAAAGCGGGGAGCTGTTTTTT
CDR3: CASSLVLVKSGELFF
J: TRBJ2-2
D: NA
size: few
V: TRBV5-1

DNA: TGTGCCAGCAGAGTGACGAACACTGAAGCTTTCTTT
CDR3: CASRVTNTEAFF
J: TRBJ1-1
D: NA
size: NA
V: TRBV6-5

DNA: TGTGCCAGCAGTGAAAGTTCTCTAAATGAGCAGTTCTTC
CDR3: CASSESSLNEQFF
J: TRBJ2-1
D: NA
size: once
V: TRBV7-3